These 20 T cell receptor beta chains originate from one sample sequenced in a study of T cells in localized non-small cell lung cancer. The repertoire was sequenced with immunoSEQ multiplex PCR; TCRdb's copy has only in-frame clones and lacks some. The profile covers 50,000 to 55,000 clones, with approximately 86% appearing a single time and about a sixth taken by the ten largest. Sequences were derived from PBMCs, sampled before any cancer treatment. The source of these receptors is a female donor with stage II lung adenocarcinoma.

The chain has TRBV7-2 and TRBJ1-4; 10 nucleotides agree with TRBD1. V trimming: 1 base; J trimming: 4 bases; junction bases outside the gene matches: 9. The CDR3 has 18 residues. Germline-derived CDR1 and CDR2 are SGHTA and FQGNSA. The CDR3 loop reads CASSLVRGTGVINEKLFF. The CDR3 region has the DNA TGTGCCAGCAGCTTAGTCCGGGGGACAGGGGTAATTAATGAAAAACTGTTTTTT.

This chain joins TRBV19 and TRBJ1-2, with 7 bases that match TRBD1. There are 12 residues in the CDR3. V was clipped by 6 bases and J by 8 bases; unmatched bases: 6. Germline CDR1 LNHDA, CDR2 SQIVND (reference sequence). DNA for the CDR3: TGTGCCAGTAGAACAGGGGAAGGCGGCTACACCTTC. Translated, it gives CASRTGEGGYTF.

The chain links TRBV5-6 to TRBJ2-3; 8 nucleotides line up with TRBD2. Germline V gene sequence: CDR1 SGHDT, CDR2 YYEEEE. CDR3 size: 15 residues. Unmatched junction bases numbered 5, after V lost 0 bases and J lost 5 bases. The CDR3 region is CASSLVSGGVDTQYF. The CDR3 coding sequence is TGTGCCAGCAGCTTGGTCAGCGGGGGAGTAGATACGCAGTATTTT.

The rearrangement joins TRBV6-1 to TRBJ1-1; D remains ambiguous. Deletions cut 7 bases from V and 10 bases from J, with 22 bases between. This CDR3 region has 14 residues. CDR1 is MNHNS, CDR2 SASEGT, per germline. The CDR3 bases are TGTGCCAGCACTTTTTCTAGGACGGGTACTTCAGCTTTCTTT. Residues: CASTFSRTGTSAFF.

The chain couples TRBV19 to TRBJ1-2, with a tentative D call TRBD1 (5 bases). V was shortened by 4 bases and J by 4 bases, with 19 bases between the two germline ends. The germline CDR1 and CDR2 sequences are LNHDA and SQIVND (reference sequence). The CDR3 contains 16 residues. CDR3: CASSSAGREAGYGYTF. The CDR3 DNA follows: TGTGCCAGTAGTAGCGCAGGGCGGGAAGCTGGCTATGGCTACACCTTC.

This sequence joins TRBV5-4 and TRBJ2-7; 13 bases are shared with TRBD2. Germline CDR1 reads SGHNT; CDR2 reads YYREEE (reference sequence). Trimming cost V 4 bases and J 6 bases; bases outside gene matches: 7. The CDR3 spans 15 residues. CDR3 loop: CASSAPGLAGLEQYF. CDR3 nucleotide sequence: TGTGCCAGCAGCGCCCCGGGACTAGCGGGGCTCGAGCAGTACTTC.

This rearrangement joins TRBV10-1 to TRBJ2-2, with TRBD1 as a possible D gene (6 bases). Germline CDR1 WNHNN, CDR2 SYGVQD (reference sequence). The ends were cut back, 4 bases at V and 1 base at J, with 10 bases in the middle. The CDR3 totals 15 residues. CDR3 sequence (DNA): TGCGCCAGCAGTGCCGGGACAAAGAACACCGGGGAGCTGTTTTTT. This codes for CASSAGTKNTGELFF.

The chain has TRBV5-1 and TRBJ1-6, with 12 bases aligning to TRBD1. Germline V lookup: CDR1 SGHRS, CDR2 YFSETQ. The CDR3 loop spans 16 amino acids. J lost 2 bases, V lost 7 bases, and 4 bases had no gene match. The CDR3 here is CASGTGGEAYNSPLHF. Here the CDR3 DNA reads TGCGCCAGCGGGACAGGGGGCGAAGCCTATAATTCACCCCTCCACTTT.

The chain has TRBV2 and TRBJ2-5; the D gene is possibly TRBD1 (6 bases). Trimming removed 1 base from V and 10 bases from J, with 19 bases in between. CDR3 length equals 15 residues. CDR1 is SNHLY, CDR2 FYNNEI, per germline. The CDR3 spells CASSEGRRPSRGQYF. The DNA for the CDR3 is TGTGCCAGCAGTGAAGGAAGGAGGCCTTCCAGGGGCCAGTACTTC.

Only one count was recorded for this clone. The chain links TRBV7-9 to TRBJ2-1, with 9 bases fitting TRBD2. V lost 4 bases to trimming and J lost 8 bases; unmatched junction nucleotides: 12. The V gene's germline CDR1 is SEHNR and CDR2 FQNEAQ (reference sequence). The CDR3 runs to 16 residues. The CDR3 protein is CASSSIAGDGLDEQFF. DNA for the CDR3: TGTGCCAGCAGCTCTATAGCGGGGGACGGTCTCGATGAGCAGTTCTTC.

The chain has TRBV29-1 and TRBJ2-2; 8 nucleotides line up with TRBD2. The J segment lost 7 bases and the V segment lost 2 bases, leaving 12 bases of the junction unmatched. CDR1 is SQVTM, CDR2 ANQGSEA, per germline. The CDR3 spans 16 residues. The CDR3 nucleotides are TGCAGCGTTGAAATGATCGGCGGGGGGAGCGGCGGGGAGCTGTTTTTT. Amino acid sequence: CSVEMIGGGSGGELFF.

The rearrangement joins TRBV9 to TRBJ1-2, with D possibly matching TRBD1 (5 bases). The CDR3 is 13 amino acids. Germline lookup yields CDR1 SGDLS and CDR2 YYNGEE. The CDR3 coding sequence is TGTGCGTCGAGTCCCAACGGGGGCTATGGCTACACCTTC. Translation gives CASSPNGGYGYTF.

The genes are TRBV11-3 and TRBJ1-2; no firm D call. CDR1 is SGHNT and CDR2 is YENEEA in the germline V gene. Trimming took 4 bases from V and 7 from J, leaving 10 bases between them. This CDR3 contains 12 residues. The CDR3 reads CASSSRGVGYTF. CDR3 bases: TGTGCCAGCAGCTCACGGGGTGTTGGCTACACCTTC.

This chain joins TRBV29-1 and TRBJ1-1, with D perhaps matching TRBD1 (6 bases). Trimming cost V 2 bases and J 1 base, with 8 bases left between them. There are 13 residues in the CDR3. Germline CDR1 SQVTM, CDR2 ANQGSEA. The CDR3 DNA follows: TGCAGCGTTGAACGGGGACAGAACACTGAAGCTTTCTTT. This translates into CSVERGQNTEAFF. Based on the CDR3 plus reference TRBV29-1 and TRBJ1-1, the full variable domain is SAVISQKPSRDICQRGTSLTIQCQVDSQVTMMFWYRQQPGQSLTLIATANQGSEATYESGFVIDKFPISRPNLTFSTLTVSNMSPEDSSIYLCSVERGQNTEAFFGQGTRLTVV.

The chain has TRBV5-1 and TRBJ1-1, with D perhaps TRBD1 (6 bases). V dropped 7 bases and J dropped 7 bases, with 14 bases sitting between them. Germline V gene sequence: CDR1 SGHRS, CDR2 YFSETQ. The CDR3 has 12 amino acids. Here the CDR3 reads CASGYRDGEAFF. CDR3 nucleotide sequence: TGCGCCAGCGGCTACAGGGACGGTGAAGCTTTCTTT.

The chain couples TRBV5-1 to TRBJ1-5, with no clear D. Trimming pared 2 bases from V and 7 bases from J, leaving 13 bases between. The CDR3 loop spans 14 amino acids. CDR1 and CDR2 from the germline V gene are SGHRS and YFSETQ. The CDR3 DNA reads TGCGCCAGCAGCTTCGACCTAAACGGGCAGCCCCAGCATTTT. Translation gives CASSFDLNGQPQHF.

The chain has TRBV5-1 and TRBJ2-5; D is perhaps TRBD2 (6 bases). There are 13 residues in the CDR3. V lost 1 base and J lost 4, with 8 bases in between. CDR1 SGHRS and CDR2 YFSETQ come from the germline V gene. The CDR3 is CASSLRRGETQYF. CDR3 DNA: TGCGCCAGCAGCTTGAGGCGGGGAGAGACCCAGTACTTC.

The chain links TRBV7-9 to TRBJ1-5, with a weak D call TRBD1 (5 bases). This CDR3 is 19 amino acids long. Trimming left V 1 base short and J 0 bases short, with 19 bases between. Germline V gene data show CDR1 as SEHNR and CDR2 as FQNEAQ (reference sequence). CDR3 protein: CASSLERLSREYSNQPQHF. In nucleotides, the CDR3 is TGTGCCAGCAGCTTAGAGCGCTTGTCCAGGGAGTATAGCAATCAGCCCCAGCATTTT. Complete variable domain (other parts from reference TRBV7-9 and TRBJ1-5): DTGVSQNPRHKITKRGQNVTFRCDPISEHNRLYWYRQTLGQGPEFLTYFQNEAQLEKSRLLSDRFSAERPKGSFSTLEIQRTEQGDSAMYLCASSLERLSREYSNQPQHFGDGTRLSIL.

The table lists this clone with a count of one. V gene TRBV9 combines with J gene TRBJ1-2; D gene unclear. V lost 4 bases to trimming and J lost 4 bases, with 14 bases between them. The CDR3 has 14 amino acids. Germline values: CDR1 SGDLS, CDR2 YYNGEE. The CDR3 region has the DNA TGTGCCAGCAGCCCCACCCCGGGAGCCTATGGCTACACCTTC. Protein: CASSPTPGAYGYTF.

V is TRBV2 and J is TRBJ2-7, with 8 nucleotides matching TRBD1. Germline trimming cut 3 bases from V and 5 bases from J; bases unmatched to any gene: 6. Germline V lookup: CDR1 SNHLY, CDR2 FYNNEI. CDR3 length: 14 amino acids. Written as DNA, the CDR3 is TGTGCCAGCAGTGACCCGGGACAGGAGGACGAGCAGTACTTC. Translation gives CASSDPGQEDEQYF.